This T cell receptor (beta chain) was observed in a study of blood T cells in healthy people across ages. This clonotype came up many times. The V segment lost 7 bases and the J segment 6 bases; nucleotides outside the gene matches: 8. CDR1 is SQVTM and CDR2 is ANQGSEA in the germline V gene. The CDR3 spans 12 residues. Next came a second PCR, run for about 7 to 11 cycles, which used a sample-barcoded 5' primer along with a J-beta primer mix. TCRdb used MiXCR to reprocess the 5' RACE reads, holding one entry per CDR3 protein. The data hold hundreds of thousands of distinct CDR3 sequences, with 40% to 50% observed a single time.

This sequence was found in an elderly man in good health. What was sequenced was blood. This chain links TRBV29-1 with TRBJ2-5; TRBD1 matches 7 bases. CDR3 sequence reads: CSANRQGKTQYF. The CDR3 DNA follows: TGCAGCGCTAATCGACAGGGAAAGACCCAGTACTTC.